The T cell receptor beta chain described here comes from a study of blood T cells in healthy people across ages. Findings of the study overall: Those diversity estimates obtained from one million T cells were thought to be underestimates.

The CDR3 extends over 15 amino acids. V shed 4 bases and J shed 0 bases, with 14 bases lying between them. The V gene's germline CDR1 is DFQATT and CDR2 SNEGSKA (reference sequence). Primers used in a second PCR of roughly 6 to 11 cycles were a sample-barcoded 5' primer and a J-beta primer mix. Every single cDNA molecule received a tag from a template-switch adaptor with 12 random nucleotides. CDR3-containing paired-end reads numbering at least 2.5 million came from each sample. TCRdb re-analysed the 5' RACE reads in MiXCR, keeping a single row per CDR3 protein. The sample shows fewer than 900,000 distinct CDR3 sequences, approximately 43% of them seen only once. Regarding this clonotype: Its antigen remains unidentified.

The sample taken for sequencing was blood. This chain links TRBV20-1 with TRBJ2-3, with D tentatively TRBD1 (6 bases). This receptor was taken from a woman in her fifties or sixties in good health. This CDR3 reads CSATLIQGSTDTQYF. CDR3 coding DNA: TGCAGTGCTACCTTAATTCAGGGGAGCACAGATACGCAGTATTTT.